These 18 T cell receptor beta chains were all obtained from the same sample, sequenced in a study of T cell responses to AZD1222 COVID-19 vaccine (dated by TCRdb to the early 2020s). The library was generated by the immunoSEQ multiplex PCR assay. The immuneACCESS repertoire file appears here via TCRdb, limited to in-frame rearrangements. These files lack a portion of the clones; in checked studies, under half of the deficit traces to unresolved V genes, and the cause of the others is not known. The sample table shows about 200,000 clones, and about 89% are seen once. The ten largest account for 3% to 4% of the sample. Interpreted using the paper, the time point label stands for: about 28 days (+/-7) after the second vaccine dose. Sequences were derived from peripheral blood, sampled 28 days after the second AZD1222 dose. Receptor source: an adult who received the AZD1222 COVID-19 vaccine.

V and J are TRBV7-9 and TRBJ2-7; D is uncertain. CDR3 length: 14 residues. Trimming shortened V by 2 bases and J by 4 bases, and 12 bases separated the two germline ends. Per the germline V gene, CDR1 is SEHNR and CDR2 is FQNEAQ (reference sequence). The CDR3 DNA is TGTGCCAGCAGCTTATATGCAGGAGCTTACGAGCAGTACTTC. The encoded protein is CASSLYAGAYEQYF.

DNA of the CDR3: TGTGCCAGCGGGGCCAAAGCGGGCTACGAGCAGTACTTC. Its protein product is CASGAKAGYEQYF. The rearrangement links TRBV6-1 to TRBJ2-7; a weak D match, TRBD2 (6 bases). The CDR3 spans 13 residues. The V end was cut by 8 bases, the J end by 3 bases, with 14 bases between. The germline CDR1 and CDR2 sequences are MNHNS and SASEGT.

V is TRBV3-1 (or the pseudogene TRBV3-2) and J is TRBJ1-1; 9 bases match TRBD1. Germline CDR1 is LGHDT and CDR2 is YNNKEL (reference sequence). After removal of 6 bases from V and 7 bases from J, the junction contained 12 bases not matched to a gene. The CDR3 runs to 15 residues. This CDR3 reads CASSVSGTGFDEAFF. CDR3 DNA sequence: TGTGCCAGCAGTGTTTCCGGGACAGGGTTTGATGAAGCTTTCTTT.

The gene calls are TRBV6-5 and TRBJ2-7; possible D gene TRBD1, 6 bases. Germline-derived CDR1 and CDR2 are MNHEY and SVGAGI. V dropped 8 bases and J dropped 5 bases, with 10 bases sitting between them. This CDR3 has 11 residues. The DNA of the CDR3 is TGTGCCAGCCTACAGGGAAACGAGCAGTACTTC. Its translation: CASLQGNEQYF.

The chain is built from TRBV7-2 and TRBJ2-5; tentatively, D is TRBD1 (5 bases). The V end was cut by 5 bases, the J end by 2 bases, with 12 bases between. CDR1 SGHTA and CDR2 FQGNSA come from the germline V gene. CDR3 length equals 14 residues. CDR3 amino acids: CASSPRTLQETQYF. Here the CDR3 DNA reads TGTGCCAGCAGCCCGCGGACATTACAAGAGACCCAGTACTTC.

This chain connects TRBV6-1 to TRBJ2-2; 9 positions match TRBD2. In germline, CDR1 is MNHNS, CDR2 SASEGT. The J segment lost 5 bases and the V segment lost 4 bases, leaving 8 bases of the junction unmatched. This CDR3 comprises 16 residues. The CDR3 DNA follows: TGTGCCAGCAGTGTTATCTTAGCGGGAGATACCGGGGAGCTGTTTTTT. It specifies CASSVILAGDTGELFF.

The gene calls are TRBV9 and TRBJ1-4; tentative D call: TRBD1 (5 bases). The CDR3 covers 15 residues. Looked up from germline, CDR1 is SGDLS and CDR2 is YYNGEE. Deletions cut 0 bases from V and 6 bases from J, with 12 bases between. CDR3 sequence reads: CASSVGGTPDEKLFF. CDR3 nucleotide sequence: TGTGCCAGCAGCGTAGGGGGGACGCCGGATGAAAAACTGTTTTTT.

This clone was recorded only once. The CDR3 DNA follows: TGTGCCTGGGGGGGGACTAGCGGGAGATGGGATGAGCAGTTCTTC. Its protein is CAWGGTSGRWDEQFF. The J gene is TRBJ2-1, the V gene TRBV30; 14 bases are a match to TRBD2. V shed 5 bases, J shed 8 bases, and the junction held 8 bases outside the gene matches. CDR3 length: 15 amino acids. Germline lookup yields CDR1 GTSNPN and CDR2 SVGIG (reference sequence).

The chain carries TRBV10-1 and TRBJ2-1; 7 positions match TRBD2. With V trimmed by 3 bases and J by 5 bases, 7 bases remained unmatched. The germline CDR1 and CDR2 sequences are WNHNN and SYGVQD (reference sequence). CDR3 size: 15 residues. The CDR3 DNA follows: TGCGCCAGCAGTGAAGGAGCGGGAAGGAACAATGAGCAGTTCTTC. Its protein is CASSEGAGRNNEQFF.

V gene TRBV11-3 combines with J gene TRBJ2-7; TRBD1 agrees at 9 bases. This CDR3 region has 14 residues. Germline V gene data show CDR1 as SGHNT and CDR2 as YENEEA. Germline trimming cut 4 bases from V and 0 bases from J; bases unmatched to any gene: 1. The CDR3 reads CASSWGQGSYEQYF. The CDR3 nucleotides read TGTGCCAGCAGCTGGGGACAGGGCTCCTACGAGCAGTACTTC. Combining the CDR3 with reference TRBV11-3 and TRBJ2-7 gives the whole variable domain EAGVVQSPRYKIIEKKQPVAFWCNPISGHNTLYWYLQNLGQGPELLIRYENEEAVDDSQLPKDRFSAERLKGVDSTLKIQPAELGDSAVYLCASSWGQGSYEQYFGPGTRLTVT.

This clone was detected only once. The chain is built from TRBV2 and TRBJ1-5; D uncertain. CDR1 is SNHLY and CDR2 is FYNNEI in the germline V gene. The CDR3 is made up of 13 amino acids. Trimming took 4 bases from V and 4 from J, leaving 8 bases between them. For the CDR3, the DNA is TGTGCCAGCAGTGTGAAGGAAAATCAGCCCCAGCATTTT. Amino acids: CASSVKENQPQHF.

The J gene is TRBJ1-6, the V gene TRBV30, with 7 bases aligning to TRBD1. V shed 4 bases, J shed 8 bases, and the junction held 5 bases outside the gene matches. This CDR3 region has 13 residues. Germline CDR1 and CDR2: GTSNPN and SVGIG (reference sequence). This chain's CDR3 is CAWTYRGDSPLHF. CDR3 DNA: TGTGCCTGGACTTACAGGGGTGATTCACCCCTCCACTTT.

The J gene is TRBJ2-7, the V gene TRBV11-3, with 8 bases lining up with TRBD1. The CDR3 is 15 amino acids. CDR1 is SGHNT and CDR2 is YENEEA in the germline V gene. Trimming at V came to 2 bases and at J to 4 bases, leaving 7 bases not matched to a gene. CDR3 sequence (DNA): TGTGCCAGCAGCTTACATCACCGACAGGGGTACGAGCAGTACTTC. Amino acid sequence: CASSLHHRQGYEQYF. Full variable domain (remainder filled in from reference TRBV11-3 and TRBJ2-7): EAGVVQSPRYKIIEKKQPVAFWCNPISGHNTLYWYLQNLGQGPELLIRYENEEAVDDSQLPKDRFSAERLKGVDSTLKIQPAELGDSAVYLCASSLHHRQGYEQYFGPGTRLTVT.

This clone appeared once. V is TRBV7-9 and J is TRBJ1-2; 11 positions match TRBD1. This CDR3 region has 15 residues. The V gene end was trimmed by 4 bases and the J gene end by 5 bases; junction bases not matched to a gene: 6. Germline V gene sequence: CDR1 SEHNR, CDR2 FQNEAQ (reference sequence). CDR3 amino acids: CASSSDRGLKYGYTF. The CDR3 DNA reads TGTGCCAGCAGCTCGGACAGGGGGCTGAAGTATGGCTACACCTTC.

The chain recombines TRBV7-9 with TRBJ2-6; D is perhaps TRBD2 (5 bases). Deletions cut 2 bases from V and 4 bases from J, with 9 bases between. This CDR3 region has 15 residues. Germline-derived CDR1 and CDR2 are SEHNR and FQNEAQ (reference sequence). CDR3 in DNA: TGTGCCAGCAGCTTACGAGGAGGCGGGGCCAACGTCCTGACTTTC. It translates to CASSLRGGGANVLTF.

CDR3 in DNA: TGTGCCAGCAGTTATATCGGGGCTATAATTAATGAAAAACTGTTTTTT. Translation gives CASSYIGAIINEKLFF. The chain employs TRBV28 and TRBJ1-4, with D perhaps matching TRBD1 (5 bases). Trimming shortened V by 4 bases and J by 4 bases, and 16 bases separated the two germline ends. Germline lookup yields CDR1 MDHEN and CDR2 SYDVKM. The CDR3 spans 16 residues.

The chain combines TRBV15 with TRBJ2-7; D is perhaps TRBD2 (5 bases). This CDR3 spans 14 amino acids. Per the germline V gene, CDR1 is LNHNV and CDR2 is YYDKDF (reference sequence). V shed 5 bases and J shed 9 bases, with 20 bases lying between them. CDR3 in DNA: TGTGCCACCAGCCACACCCTACTAGACTTCGGGCAGTACTTC. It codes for CATSHTLLDFGQYF.

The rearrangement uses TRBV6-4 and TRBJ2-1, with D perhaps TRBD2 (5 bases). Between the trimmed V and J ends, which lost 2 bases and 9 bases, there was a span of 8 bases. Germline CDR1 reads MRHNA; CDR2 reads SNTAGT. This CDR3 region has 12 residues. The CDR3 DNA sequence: TGTGCCAGCAGTGACCGGAGCGGTGAGCAGTTCTTC. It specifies CASSDRSGEQFF.